This is a list of T cell receptor beta chains from one sample in a study of Graves' ophthalmopathy and Graves' hyperthyroidism. In TCRdb, the multiplex PCR reads were re-called with MiXCR into one record per CDR3 protein. The repertoire includes around 400,000 distinct CDR3 sequences, 15% to 20% of them detected once, and roughly 1.5% sits in the top ten. Sequencing was performed on peripheral blood. Source of these receptors: a young woman with Graves' ophthalmopathy. Each CDR3 is given with its conserved first and last residue. The order of the fields is J gene, V gene, clone size, D gene, CDR3 DNA, CDR3 protein. The D gene is left open where the match is weak. Size values are once, few and many counts, or a class for expanded clones, and some rows have none.

TRBJ1-5,TRBV12-3/TRBV12-4,many,TRBD1,TGTGCCAGCAGTCGGACAGGGGTCAATGATCCCCAGCATTTT,CASSRTGVNDPQHF
TRBJ2-7,TRBV25-1,many,.,TGTGCCAGCAGTGATCAACAGGACTACGAGCAGTACTTC,CASSDQQDYEQYF
TRBJ1-2,TRBV6-5,many,.,TGTGCCAGCAGTTACTCCGCGGGGGGGACCTATGGCTACACCTTC,CASSYSAGGTYGYTF
TRBJ2-4,TRBV10-1,many,.,TGCGCCAGCAGCCCGGGACCGGCCAAAAACATTCAGTACTTC,CASSPGPAKNIQYF
TRBJ2-5,TRBV28,many,.,TGTGCCAGCAGTTTAGACAGGGAGGGAGAGACCCAGTACTTC,CASSLDREGETQYF
TRBJ1-5,TRBV6-2/TRBV6-3,many,.,TGTGCCAGCAGTTACGAGGGTTTGAGCAATCAGCCCCAGCATTTT,CASSYEGLSNQPQHF
TRBJ2-7,TRBV7-2,.,.,TGTGCCAGCAGCCCTAAAGTAGGGGGAGGGGAGCAGTACTTC,CASSPKVGGGEQYF
TRBJ2-1,TRBV2,.,TRBD1,TGTGCCAGCGTCCTCAGGGGGTCGTCCTACAATGAGCAGTTCTTC,CASVLRGSSYNEQFF
TRBJ1-5,TRBV4-1,many,.,TGCGCCAGCAGCTTAACGGGGGGACTGGAGCCCCAGCATTTT,CASSLTGGLEPQHF
TRBJ2-7,TRBV25-1,many,.,TGTGCCAGCAGTGACCCCGGGGGCCCCTACGAGCAGTACTTC,CASSDPGGPYEQYF
TRBJ2-4,TRBV28,many,.,TGTGCCAGCAGTTTATTAGGGCGCGAAAACATTCAGTACTTC,CASSLLGRENIQYF
TRBJ2-5,TRBV11-2,many,TRBD1,TGTGCCAGCAGCGTCGGGACAGGGACGGCGACCCAGTACTTC,CASSVGTGTATQYF
TRBJ2-2,TRBV10-3,.,.,TGTGCCGGCCGGGGGCTCGACGCAGCCGGGGAGCTGTTTTTT,CAGRGLDAAGELFF
TRBJ1-6,TRBV5-4,many,.,TGTGCCAGCAGCCCGGCAAGGGGGAATTCACCCCTCCACTTT,CASSPARGNSPLHF
TRBJ1-6,TRBV12-3/TRBV12-4,many,.,TGTGCCAGCAGTTTACTTTCGAGTAATTCACCCCTCCACTTT,CASSLLSSNSPLHF
TRBJ1-2,TRBV29-1,many,TRBD1,TGCAGCGTCGGCTATCCCGGGACAGGGAAGAAACGCGGCTACACCTTC,CSVGYPGTGKKRGYTF
TRBJ2-7,TRBV30,many,.,TGTGCCTGGAGTGTTTCTGGGTGGGACGAGCAGTACTTC,CAWSVSGWDEQYF